What follows are 12 T cell receptor beta chains derived from one specimen sequenced in a study of blood T cell repertoires in COVID-19. Clones were sequenced by immunoSEQ multiplex PCR, and TCRdb holds only the in-frame ones, with some missing. The sample consists of fewer than 250,000 clones, about four fifths of them appearing once. Sequencing input: PBMCs or T cells enriched from blood (not recorded which). These receptors all come from a young woman who had recovered from COVID-19.

This chain joins TRBV5-1 and TRBJ2-7; D remains unclear. With 3 bases removed from V and 2 bases from J, the gap between germline ends came to 15 bases. There are 15 residues in the CDR3. Germline V gene data show CDR1 as SGHRS and CDR2 as YFSETQ. The CDR3 is CASSSNRGAPYEQYF. The CDR3 DNA reads as TGCGCCAGCAGCTCGAACCGCGGCGCCCCCTACGAGCAGTACTTC.

This chain joins TRBV6-1 and TRBJ1-5, with D hard to call. This CDR3 contains 14 residues. The V and J ends lost 3 bases and 2 bases respectively, with 8 bases between them. CDR1 is MNHNS, CDR2 SASEGT, per germline. In DNA form, the CDR3 reads TGTGCCAGCAGTGATAGCGGTGGCAATCAGCCCCAGCATTTT. The encoded protein is CASSDSGGNQPQHF.

This sequence joins TRBV4-1 and TRBJ2-3; 10 bases are a match to TRBD2. J was trimmed by 1 base and V by 4 bases; bases with no gene match: 2. The CDR3 is 15 residues long. The germline CDR1 and CDR2 sequences are MGHRA and YSYEKL. The CDR3 DNA reads TGCGCCAGCAGCCGCGGGACTAGCGGCACAGATACGCAGTATTTT. Translated, it gives CASSRGTSGTDTQYF.

The V gene is TRBV29-1, the J gene TRBJ2-1; 8 bases match TRBD1. Germline CDR1 reads SQVTM; CDR2 reads ANQGSEA. The CDR3 runs to 13 residues. V shed 8 bases and J 5 bases; nucleotides not matched to a gene: 8. The CDR3 sequence is CSSRTGNDNEQFF. The CDR3 bases are TGCAGCTCGAGGACAGGGAATGACAATGAGCAGTTCTTC.

The V and J genes are TRBV2 and TRBJ1-5, with a possible D match to TRBD1 (5 bases). Germline V gene lookup returns CDR1 SNHLY and CDR2 FYNNEI. Trimming shortened V by 6 bases and J by 1 base, and 13 bases separated the two germline ends. The length of the CDR3 is 15 residues. This CDR3 reads CASSYDGGSNQPQHF. The DNA for the CDR3 is TGTGCCAGCAGCTATGACGGGGGGAGCAATCAGCCCCAGCATTTT.

This sequence joins TRBV3-1 (or the pseudogene TRBV3-2) and TRBJ1-1; D gene unclear. CDR1 LGHDT and CDR2 YNNKEL come from the germline V gene (reference sequence). This CDR3 spans 13 amino acids. The V gene lost 2 bases and the J gene lost 4 bases, with 8 bases spanning the gap. CDR3 sequence: CASSQRLGTEAFF. CDR3 bases: TGTGCCAGCAGCCAAAGACTGGGCACTGAAGCTTTCTTT.

CDR3 coding DNA: TGTGCCAGCAGTCCAAACGACAGGGGGACGTTTGTGACCCAGTACTTC. Translation gives CASSPNDRGTFVTQYF. The V call is TRBV28, the J call TRBJ2-5; TRBD1 matches at 9 bases. Germline-derived CDR1 and CDR2 are MDHEN and SYDVKM. Losses at the gene ends were 5 bases for V and 7 bases for J; bases not matched to a gene: 14. CDR3 length equals 16 residues.

The table lists this clone with a few counts. The V gene is TRBV21-1, the J gene TRBJ1-1; the D call of TRBD1 is as the table states it, not checked on the DNA. TRBV21-1 is marked as a pseudogene. The CDR3 totals 14 residues. Here the CDR3 reads CASSKGRLNTEAFF. As DNA, the CDR3 is TGTGCCAGCAGCAAGGGCAGGCTGAACACTGAAGCTTTCTTT.

This clone was detected only once. The chain combines TRBV10-3 with TRBJ1-3, with a tentative D call TRBD1 (5 bases). CDR3 length: 17 residues. V was cut by 0 bases and J by 4 bases, with 16 bases left in between. Germline assignment: CDR1 ENHRY and CDR2 SYGVKD. CDR3 loop: CAISESTGTLGGNTIYF. In DNA, the CDR3 is TGTGCCATCAGTGAGTCGACTGGGACTCTAGGAGGAAACACCATATATTTT.

The V gene is TRBV11-2, the J gene TRBJ1-5; D is undetermined. Germline lookup yields CDR1 SGHAT and CDR2 FQNNGV. The germline V and J ends were trimmed by 1 base and 5 bases, with 18 bases remaining between them. The CDR3 runs 17 residues. For the CDR3, the DNA is TGTGCCAGCAGCTTAGGAAGCGGGCGGGAGGGATATCAGCCCCAGCATTTT. Its translation: CASSLGSGREGYQPQHF.

The chain joins TRBV18 to TRBJ1-4; D gene uncertain. Germline CDR1 and CDR2: KGHSH and LQKENI. Trimming took off 8 bases at V and 5 bases at J, with 12 bases between the two ends. The CDR3 contains 13 residues. The CDR3 reads CASQRRENEKLFF. DNA of the CDR3: TGTGCCAGCCAGAGACGGGAAAATGAAAAACTGTTTTTT.

In its sample, this clone was seen many times. The J gene is TRBJ2-2, the V gene TRBV29-1, with D possibly matching TRBD1 (5 bases). CDR3 length: 13 amino acids. Trimming removed 3 bases at V and 3 bases at J, with 8 bases between. Germline lookup yields CDR1 SQVTM and CDR2 ANQGSEA. The CDR3 sequence: CSVDQGYTGELFF. CDR3 sequence (DNA): TGCAGCGTTGATCAGGGTTACACCGGGGAGCTGTTTTTT.